The clone carrying this T cell receptor (beta chain) was counted only a few times. Its antigen remains unidentified. This sample is part of a study of T cells after yellow fever vaccination. Looking at the study overall: Fractions containing few cells were prepared with SMART-Seq v4 Ultra Low Input.

Study-wide results and limits: Of the clonotypes, a small share occurred in both CD4 and CD8 compartments.

The ends were cut back, 1 base at V and 3 bases at J, with 13 bases in the middle. The CDR3 runs 15 residues. CDR1 is SEHNR, CDR2 FQNEAQ, per germline (reference sequence). From the 5' RACE reads, TCRdb called clonotypes with MiXCR, one entry per CDR3 protein. Among about 68,000 distinct CDR3 sequences listed, over 6.5% were seen once. This TCR was recovered from a man between 18 and 35 years old who received the YFV17D yellow fever vaccine. The specimen was CD8+ T cells sorted from PBMCs, collected about 49 days after the first yellow fever vaccination. The chain employs TRBV7-9 and TRBJ2-7, with TRBD1 as a possible D gene (5 bases). This chain's CDR3 is CASSLEGAPYYEQYF. The CDR3 DNA sequence: TGTGCCAGCAGCTTAGAAGGGGCACCTTACTACGAGCAGTACTTC. Full variable domain (missing parts from reference TRBV7-9 and TRBJ2-7): DTGVSQNPRHKITKRGQNVTFRCDPISEHNRLYWYRQTLGQGPEFLTYFQNEAQLEKSRLLSDRFSAERPKGSFSTLEIQRTEQGDSAMYLCASSLEGAPYYEQYFGPGTRLTVT.